A single sample is the source of the 30 T cell receptor beta chains below, sequenced in a study of blood T cell repertoires in COVID-19. Profiling relied on immunoSEQ multiplex PCR, and the TCRdb table lists in-frame clones only, not all of them. The sample contains 130,000 or so clones, about four fifths of which appear only once. Material for sequencing was peripheral blood. The receptors derive from a man aged 30 to 39 with COVID-19, enrolled during active disease.

The J gene is TRBJ2-7, the V gene TRBV30; D might be TRBD1 (7 bases). The CDR3 covers 13 residues. Germline V lookup: CDR1 GTSNPN, CDR2 SVGIG (reference sequence). Trimming shortened V by 3 bases and J by 4 bases, and 13 bases separated the two germline ends. The CDR3 bases are TGTGCCTGGAGCATGCAGGGGGGTTACGAGCAGTACTTC. Protein: CAWSMQGGYEQYF.

The CDR3 DNA is TGTGCCAGCAGGGTTGGGACAGAAAATGAGCAGTTCTTC. This translates into CASRVGTENEQFF. The V call is TRBV21-1, the J call TRBJ2-1; the table's D call TRBD1 went unverified against the DNA. TRBV21-1 is noted as a pseudogene. The CDR3 contains 13 residues.

The chain is built from TRBV15 and TRBJ2-1; D is perhaps TRBD2 (6 bases). The V end lost 2 bases, the J end lost 6 bases, and 14 bases lay between the germline ends. Germline CDR1 is LNHNV and CDR2 is YYDKDF (reference sequence). The CDR3 loop spans 15 amino acids. The DNA of the CDR3 is TGTGCCACCAGCAGAAGTCTCGGGAGTCTCAATGAGCAGTTCTTC. Protein product: CATSRSLGSLNEQFF.

A single count supports this clone. The rearrangement uses TRBV19 and TRBJ2-3; TRBD1 aligns across 12 bases. V lost 8 bases to trimming and J lost 8 bases; unmatched junction nucleotides: 8. CDR3 size: 14 residues. Per the germline V gene, CDR1 is LNHDA and CDR2 is SQIVND (reference sequence). CDR3 sequence: CASSGTGGTATQYF. The CDR3, as DNA: TGTGCCAGTTCGGGGACAGGGGGCACGGCTACGCAGTATTTT.

This clone occurred once. The rearrangement links TRBV27 to TRBJ2-7; 8 nucleotides line up with TRBD1. Germline V lookup: CDR1 MNHEY, CDR2 SMNVEV (reference sequence). The CDR3 contains 13 residues. The V and J ends lost 5 bases and 6 bases, in that order; junction bases with no gene match: 6. The CDR3 coding sequence is TGTGCCAGCAGTACAGACAGGGGCGGCGAGCAGTACTTC. Amino acids: CASSTDRGGEQYF.

V is TRBV10-2 and J is TRBJ2-1; 12 bases line up with TRBD1. V shed 10 bases, J shed 8 bases, and the junction held 12 bases outside the gene matches. This CDR3 spans 15 amino acids. Germline CDR1 reads WSHSY; CDR2 reads SAAADI. CDR3 sequence: CATRRGTGGSYEQFF. The DNA of the CDR3 is TGCGCCACCCGCAGGGGGACAGGGGGCTCGTATGAGCAGTTCTTC.

The J gene is TRBJ1-2, the V gene TRBV6-5; D is unclear. Germline loops: CDR1 MNHEY, CDR2 SVGAGI. CDR3 length: 13 amino acids. V lost 0 bases, J lost 5 bases, and 7 bases lay in between. In DNA form, the CDR3 reads TGTGCCAGCAGTTACTCCCCATTTTATGGCTACACCTTC. Amino acids: CASSYSPFYGYTF.

V usage is TRBV11-2 and J usage is TRBJ2-7; D not resolved. With 0 bases removed from V and 6 bases from J, the gap between germline ends came to 15 bases. The CDR3 has 15 residues. Germline V gene data show CDR1 as SGHAT and CDR2 as FQNNGV. The CDR3 coding sequence is TGTGCCAGCAGCTTAGAACTCACCTCCTCTCTCGAGCAGTACTTC. It specifies CASSLELTSSLEQYF.

The rearrangement links TRBV7-3 to TRBJ2-3; a weak D match, TRBD2 (5 bases). The CDR3 has 14 amino acids. Germline V gene sequence: CDR1 SGHTA, CDR2 FQGTGA. With 5 bases removed from V and 6 bases from J, the gap between germline ends came to 15 bases. This chain's CDR3 is CASSLGLRGDTQYF. The CDR3 DNA reads TGTGCCAGCAGCCTCGGGTTAAGAGGGGATACGCAGTATTTT.

The chain joins TRBV7-9 to TRBJ1-2; 8 bases agree with TRBD1. The germline V gene has CDR1 SEHNR and CDR2 FQNEAQ (reference sequence). This CDR3 comprises 16 residues. V lost 1 base and J lost 3; bases outside the gene matches: 7. The CDR3 loop is CASSLEPGQGHYGYTF. CDR3 sequence (DNA): TGTGCCAGCAGCTTAGAGCCTGGACAGGGTCACTATGGCTACACCTTC. The whole variable domain, filled in from reference TRBV7-9 and TRBJ1-2, reads DTGVSQNPRHKITKRGQNVTFRCDPISEHNRLYWYRQTLGQGPEFLTYFQNEAQLEKSRLLSDRFSAERPKGSFSTLEIQRTEQGDSAMYLCASSLEPGQGHYGYTFGSGTRLTVV.

This clone was seen only a few times. The gene calls are TRBV2 and TRBJ2-1, with D possibly matching TRBD2 (5 bases). The CDR3 loop spans 11 amino acids. CDR1 and CDR2 from the germline V gene are SNHLY and FYNNEI. The CDR3 protein is CASASEGLEFF. For the CDR3, the DNA is TGTGCAAGCGCAAGCGAGGGTTTGGAGTTCTTC. The variable domain in full, completed from reference TRBV2 and TRBJ2-1, reads EPEVTQTPSHQVTQMGQEVILRCVPISNHLYFYWYRQILGQKVEFLVSFYNNEISEKSEIFDDQFSVERPDGSNFTLKIRSTKLEDSAMYFCASASEGLEFFGPGTRLTVL.

The CDR3 region is CATAAETGGQPQHF. The CDR3, as DNA: TGTGCCACCGCGGCGGAAACAGGGGGTCAGCCCCAGCATTTT. The V call is TRBV2, the J call TRBJ1-5, with TRBD1 identical over 8 bases. V lost 10 bases, J lost 6 bases, and 11 bases stayed unmatched. Germline V CDR1 and CDR2: SNHLY, FYNNEI. The CDR3 is made up of 14 amino acids.

The gene calls are TRBV2 and TRBJ2-7, with 10 bases that match TRBD2. V was clipped by 2 bases and J by 5 bases; unmatched bases: 9. The CDR3 runs 16 residues. Germline assignment: CDR1 SNHLY and CDR2 FYNNEI. DNA of the CDR3: TGTGCCAGCAGTGAAAGATCCCTAGCGGGAGCGCACGAGCAGTACTTC. Translation gives CASSERSLAGAHEQYF.

In its sample, this clone was seen once. V is TRBV5-1 and J is TRBJ1-3; D ambiguous. The germline V gene encodes CDR1 SGHRS and CDR2 YFSETQ. CDR3 length: 15 residues. Between the trimmed V and J ends, which lost 0 bases and 0 bases, there was a span of 7 bases. The CDR3 DNA follows: TGCGCCAGCAGCTTGGACCGAGTCTCTGGAAACACCATATATTTT. This codes for CASSLDRVSGNTIYF.

On this clone itself: The same CDR3 is also encoded by other DNA sequences in this sample. The CDR3 nucleotides read TGTGCCAGCAGCTTTTCGGGGACAGGGGCATACGAGCAGTACTTC. Its translation: CASSFSGTGAYEQYF. The chain couples TRBV7-2 to TRBJ2-7, with 10 bases aligning to TRBD1. The CDR3 extends over 15 amino acids. Germline assignment: CDR1 SGHTA and CDR2 FQGNSA. V shed 3 bases and J 4 bases; nucleotides not matched to a gene: 6.

The V and J genes are TRBV5-4 and TRBJ2-7; 10 nucleotides match TRBD2. There are 18 residues in the CDR3. The trim removed 0 bases at V and 2 bases at J, leaving 11 bases unmatched. In germline, CDR1 is SGHNT, CDR2 YYREEE (reference sequence). CDR3 amino acids: CASSLAVIAGGITYEQYF. The CDR3 region has the DNA TGTGCCAGCAGCTTGGCCGTAATAGCGGGAGGTATAACCTACGAGCAGTACTTC.

In DNA form, the CDR3 reads TGTGCCTGGAGTGTCGGCATCCCATCGGGTAATTCACCCCTCCACTTT. Residues: CAWSVGIPSGNSPLHF. The V call is TRBV30, the J call TRBJ1-6, with no clear D. Germline V CDR1 and CDR2: GTSNPN, SVGIG (reference sequence). This CDR3 has 16 residues. V gave up 0 bases and J gave up 6 bases, with 15 bases separating them. Complete variable domain (other parts from reference TRBV30 and TRBJ1-6): SQTIHQWPATLVQPVGSPLSLECTVEGTSNPNLYWYRQAAGRGLQLLFYSVGIGQISSEVPQNLSASRPQDRQFILSSKKLLLSDSGFYLCAWSVGIPSGNSPLHFGNGTRLTVT.

This clone was detected only once. The chain uses TRBV3-1 (or the pseudogene TRBV3-2) and TRBJ2-7; 7 bases are shared with TRBD1. CDR1 and CDR2 (germline): LGHDT, YNNKEL (reference sequence). The CDR3 length is 14 residues. Trimming took 4 bases from V and 1 from J; bases not matched to a gene: 4. CDR3 sequence (DNA): TGTGCCAGCAGCCCGCAGGGGGTGTCCTACGAGCAGTACTTC. Translated: CASSPQGVSYEQYF.

The V gene is TRBV5-1, the J gene TRBJ2-3; 8 bases match TRBD2. V trimming: 3 bases; J trimming: 5 bases; junction bases outside the gene matches: 5. This CDR3 comprises 14 residues. Germline V gives CDR1 SGHRS, CDR2 YFSETQ. DNA for the CDR3: TGCGCCAGCAGCTCCGGGGGGGGCCAAGATACGCAGTATTTT. This gives the protein CASSSGGGQDTQYF.

This chain joins TRBV6-4 and TRBJ1-5; D gene unclear. The germline V and J ends were trimmed by 2 bases and 6 bases, with 8 bases remaining between them. The CDR3 spans 13 residues. The germline gives CDR1 MRHNA, CDR2 SNTAGT. CDR3 protein: CASSDRAGQPQHF. CDR3 DNA: TGTGCCAGCAGTGACAGGGCGGGTCAGCCCCAGCATTTT.

The chain joins TRBV28 to TRBJ1-1; the match to TRBD1 covers 12 bases. V shed 1 base, J shed 2 bases, and the junction held 14 bases outside the gene matches. The germline CDR1 and CDR2 sequences are MDHEN and SYDVKM. The CDR3 is made up of 20 amino acids. The CDR3 region is CASSLSSGTGGLKKNTEAFF. The DNA of the CDR3 is TGTGCCAGCAGTTTATCATCGGGGACAGGGGGCTTGAAAAAAAACACTGAAGCTTTCTTT.

The chain has TRBV7-6 and TRBJ2-1; 16 bases are a match to TRBD2. Germline loops: CDR1 SGHVS, CDR2 FNYEAQ. The length of the CDR3 is 17 residues. Germline trimming cut 5 bases from V and 6 bases from J; bases unmatched to any gene: 7. Here the CDR3 reads CASSPGTSGRVSNEQFF. The CDR3 DNA follows: TGTGCCAGCAGCCCTGGGACTAGCGGGAGGGTTAGCAATGAGCAGTTCTTC.

V gene TRBV7-6 combines with J gene TRBJ2-7, with 13 bases aligning to TRBD2. Trimming at V came to 3 bases and at J to 3 bases, leaving 2 bases not matched to a gene. Germline assignment: CDR1 SGHVS and CDR2 FNYEAQ. The CDR3 is 15 residues long. CDR3 nucleotides: TGTGCCAGCAGCTTCGGACTAGCGGGGGACTACGAGCAGTACTTC. Its translation: CASSFGLAGDYEQYF.

The chain recombines TRBV9 with TRBJ2-5; TRBD2 aligns across 10 bases. This CDR3 spans 14 amino acids. The trim removed 4 bases at V and 4 bases at J, leaving 4 bases unmatched. The germline V gene encodes CDR1 SGDLS and CDR2 YYNGEE. This chain's CDR3 is CASSPRTSGETQYF. For the CDR3, the DNA is TGTGCCAGCAGCCCTCGGACTAGCGGAGAGACCCAGTACTTC.

In nucleotides, the CDR3 is TGTGCCAGCAGTTCCTTACGGACAGGGCGCTACACCTTC. It specifies CASSSLRTGRYTF. The chain employs TRBV27 and TRBJ1-2, with 8 bases matching TRBD1. V dropped 4 bases and J dropped 9; count of bases not matched to a gene: 7. Germline V gene sequence: CDR1 MNHEY, CDR2 SMNVEV (reference sequence). The CDR3 has 13 residues.

The rearrangement uses TRBV6-5 and TRBJ1-1; 9 bases are a match to TRBD1. V gave up 9 bases and J gave up 5 bases; unmatched junction bases: 10. Per germline, CDR1 MNHEY and CDR2 SVGAGI. CDR3 length: 14 residues. The CDR3 DNA is TGTGCCAGTTTCCGGGACAGGGATGTAACTGAAGCTTTCTTT. This translates into CASFRDRDVTEAFF.

The chain couples TRBV19 to TRBJ1-2, with TRBD1 matching 9 bases. With 3 bases clipped from V and 8 bases from J, the junction kept 16 bases outside the gene matches. Germline CDR1 reads LNHDA; CDR2 reads SQIVND (reference sequence). CDR3 length equals 17 residues. The chain's CDR3 is CASSIGPTGGFRGGYTF. CDR3 nucleotide sequence: TGTGCCAGTAGTATTGGCCCTACAGGGGGCTTTAGAGGGGGCTACACCTTC.

The chain employs TRBV3-1 (or the pseudogene TRBV3-2) and TRBJ1-6, with D possibly matching TRBD1 (5 bases). Trimming took 0 bases from V and 7 from J, leaving 10 bases between them. This CDR3 contains 15 residues. Germline CDR1 is LGHDT and CDR2 is YNNKEL (reference sequence). The CDR3 sequence: CASSQEAGGNSPLHF. The CDR3 DNA follows: TGTGCCAGCAGCCAAGAGGCGGGGGGGAATTCACCCCTCCACTTT.

The chain combines TRBV28 with TRBJ2-1, with D perhaps TRBD2 (6 bases). Trimming left V 6 bases short and J 6 bases short, with 15 bases between. The CDR3 spans 14 residues. CDR1 and CDR2 (germline): MDHEN, SYDVKM. The CDR3 here is CASRPGGSVNEQFF. The CDR3 DNA sequence: TGTGCCAGCAGACCTGGAGGGTCGGTCAATGAGCAGTTCTTC.

CDR3 sequence: CASSPWTSQQQETQYF. The DNA for the CDR3 is TGTGCCAGCAGCCCTTGGACTAGTCAGCAGCAAGAGACCCAGTACTTC. The V and J genes are TRBV11-1 and TRBJ2-5, with 7 nucleotides matching TRBD2. This CDR3 contains 16 residues. Germline V CDR1 and CDR2: SGHAT, FQDESV (reference sequence). With V trimmed by 5 bases and J by 2 bases, 11 bases remained unmatched.